This T cell receptor beta chain stems from a study of T cells after yellow fever vaccination. Findings and limits, study-wide: Only a minor proportion of clonotypes was detected across both CD4 and CD8 compartments.

Synthesis of TCR cDNA relied on 5'RACE template switching, which attached a universal primer site and UMIs. TCRdb fed the 5' RACE reads into MiXCR, producing one record per CDR3 protein. The data show about 320,000 distinct CDR3 sequences, approximately 11% seen once. The germline gives CDR1 SGHRS, CDR2 YFSETQ. CDR3 length: 17 amino acids. Trimming cost V 3 bases and J 3 bases; bases outside gene matches: 11. This clonotype has a handful of counts. The target antigen is unknown. The input for sequencing was CD4+ T cells sorted from PBMCs, taken 45 days after the yellow fever booster vaccination. The receptor comes from a young man who received the YFV17D yellow fever vaccine. This sequence joins TRBV5-1 and TRBJ2-3; 9 positions match TRBD2. CDR3 loop: CASSSPFLGLATDTQYF. CDR3 DNA: TGCGCCAGCAGCTCTCCGTTTCTGGGACTAGCAACAGATACGCAGTATTTT. Complete variable domain (other parts from reference TRBV5-1 and TRBJ2-3): KAGVTQTPRYLIKTRGQQVTLSCSPISGHRSVSWYQQTPGQGLQFLFEYFSETQRNKGNFPGRFSGRQFSNSRSEMNVSTLELGDSALYLCASSSPFLGLATDTQYFGPGTRLTVL.